The clone carrying this TCR beta chain was detected ten times or more. Some clones are missing from TCRdb's copy, which holds only in-frame ones; the method was immunoSEQ multiplex PCR. The top ten hold 13% of the sample, which has roughly 490,000 clones, less than 80% seen once. Trimming left V 4 bases short and J 1 base short, with 10 bases between. Germline V gives CDR1 KGHSH, CDR2 LQKENI. The CDR3 has 14 amino acids. The donors were adults (healthy and HIV-negative) with no recent acute infections or vaccinations. These data are taken from a study of shared clonotypes between healthy human individuals.

The specimen was PBMCs. The chain links TRBV18 to TRBJ2-5, with D perhaps matching TRBD2 (5 bases). The receptor's source is a woman in her 40s in good health. Some clones in this sample may be carry-over from other donors' samples. DNA of the CDR3: TGTGCCAGCTCACTCCAGCGGAGCCAAGAGACCCAGTACTTC. Its protein product is CASSLQRSQETQYF.